The T cell receptor (beta chain) under discussion was sequenced for a study of Ad26.COV2.S vaccination and SARS-CoV-2 variants. Study overall: Vaccine-arm donor from the placebo-controlled COV1001 Ad26.COV2.S trial. The study gave Ad26.COV2.S intramuscularly, once or twice 56 days apart.

The method was immunoSEQ multiplex PCR; TCRdb's version includes in-frame clones alone and lacks a portion of them. Seen here are roughly 400,000 clones, 75% to 90% observed once, and the top ten hold under 2%. Treatment meaning: 19 received Ad26.COV2.S at low or high dose, single or two shots; five or six received placebo; per-sample allocation not given. Samples came from day 63 after the first vaccine or placebo injection. The vaccine antigen was prefusion-stabilized Wuhan SARS-CoV-2 spike. Worth noting for this clone: What it recognizes is unknown.

V was cut by 3 bases and J by 1 base, with 12 bases left in between. CDR1 is GTSNPN, CDR2 SVGIG, per germline (reference sequence). The CDR3 contains 14 residues. Study-wide results and limits: Vaccinees showed greater spike-specific TCR breadth than placebo recipients.

The sequenced sample was peripheral blood, obtained in a trial of Ad26.COV2.S vaccine versus placebo. This rearrangement joins TRBV30 to TRBJ1-1, with D unclear. This TCR derives from a person aged 18-65 years who received the Ad26.COV2.S COVID-19 vaccine or a placebo. The CDR3 sequence: CAWSPETRNTEAFF. CDR3 DNA: TGTGCCTGGAGCCCGGAGACAAGGAACACTGAAGCTTTCTTT. Complete variable domain (other parts from reference TRBV30 and TRBJ1-1): SQTIHQWPATLVQPVGSPLSLECTVEGTSNPNLYWYRQAAGRGLQLLFYSVGIGQISSEVPQNLSASRPQDRQFILSSKKLLLSDSGFYLCAWSPETRNTEAFFGQGTRLTVV.